This T cell receptor beta chain was identified during a study of blood T cell repertoires in COVID-19. Methods used by the authors: It was from reference gene primer amplification that nucleated cell counts were estimated. Assay: immunoSEQ multiplex PCR; the TCRdb copy retains only in-frame clones and omits some. That table supplies the V and J calls and clone size; D and trimming were determined from the DNA. Of approximately 280,000 clones in the sample, roughly 90% were seen once. This clone has only one observation. Sequenced sample: peripheral blood. The receptor was derived from a man aged 40-49 years with acute or convalescent COVID-19.

The CDR3 DNA sequence: TGTGCCAGCAGTCCACCGGGACTAGCGGGGGGCTCTTACAATGAGCAGTTCTTC. It specifies CASSPPGLAGGSYNEQFF. The chain employs TRBV6-6 and TRBJ2-1, with 15 bases that match TRBD2. Germline CDR1 reads MNHNY; CDR2 reads SVGAGI (reference sequence). Trimming at V came to 5 bases and at J to 4 bases, leaving 9 bases not matched to a gene. CDR3 length: 18 amino acids.